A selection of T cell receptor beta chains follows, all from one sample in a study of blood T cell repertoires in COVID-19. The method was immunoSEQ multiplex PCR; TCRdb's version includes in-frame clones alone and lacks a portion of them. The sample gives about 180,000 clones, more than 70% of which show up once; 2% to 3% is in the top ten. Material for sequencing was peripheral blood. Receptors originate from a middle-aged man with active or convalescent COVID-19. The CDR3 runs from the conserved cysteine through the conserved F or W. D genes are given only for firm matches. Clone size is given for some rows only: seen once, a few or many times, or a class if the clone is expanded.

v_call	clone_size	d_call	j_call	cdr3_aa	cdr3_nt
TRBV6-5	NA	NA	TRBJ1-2	CASMRGGEYSYGYTF	TGTGCCAGCATGCGTGGGGGCGAGTATAGCTATGGCTACACCTTC
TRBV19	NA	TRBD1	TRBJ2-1	CASSIGDRGPLF	TGTGCCAGTAGTATAGGTGACAGGGGGCCCCTCTTC
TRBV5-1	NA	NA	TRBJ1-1	CASSQDSLNTEAFF	TGCGCCAGCAGCCAGGACAGTTTGAACACTGAAGCTTTCTTT
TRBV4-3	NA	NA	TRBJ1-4	CASSQDRIRGLGEKLFF	TGCGCCAGCAGCCAAGATCGTATTCGGGGGTTAGGTGAAAAACTGTTTTTT
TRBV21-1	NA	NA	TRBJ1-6	CASSPPLNSPLHF	TGTGCCAGCAGCCCCCCTTTGAATTCACCCCTCCACTTT
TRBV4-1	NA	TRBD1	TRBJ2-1	CASSQPRTGGIYNEQFF	TGCGCCAGCAGCCAACCGCGGACAGGGGGCATCTACAATGAGCAGTTCTTC
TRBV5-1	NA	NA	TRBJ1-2	CASSFKDSLYGYTF	TGCGCCAGCAGCTTTAAGGACAGTCTCTATGGCTACACCTTC
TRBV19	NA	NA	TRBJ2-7	CASSIPGPYEQYF	TGTGCCAGTAGTATTCCAGGGCCCTACGAGCAGTACTTC
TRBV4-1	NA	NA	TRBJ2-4	CASSQEGFSGGAGNIQYF	TGCGCCAGCAGCCAAGAAGGCTTCTCGGGGGGCGCGGGAAACATTCAGTACTTC
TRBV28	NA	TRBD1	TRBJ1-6	CASSPRTGWNSPLHF	TGTGCCAGCAGTCCGAGGACAGGTTGGAATTCACCCCTCCACTTT
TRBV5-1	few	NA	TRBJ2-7	CASSLESVSSYEQYF	TGCGCCAGCAGCTTGGAATCCGTGAGCTCCTACGAGCAGTACTTC
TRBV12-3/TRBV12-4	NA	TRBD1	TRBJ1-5	CASSDRVFQPQHF	TGTGCCAGCAGCGACAGGGTCTTTCAGCCCCAGCATTTT
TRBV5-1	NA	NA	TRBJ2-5	CASSLDSSQETQYF	TGCGCCAGCAGCTTGGATTCCAGCCAAGAGACCCAGTACTTC
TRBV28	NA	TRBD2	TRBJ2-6	CASNLAGGPSGANVLTF	TGTGCCAGCAACCTAGCGGGGGGGCCCTCCGGGGCCAACGTCCTGACTTTC
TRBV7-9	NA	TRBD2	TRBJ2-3	CASSLAKGLALVDTQYF	TGTGCCAGCAGCTTGGCCAAGGGACTAGCATTGGTAGATACGCAGTATTTT
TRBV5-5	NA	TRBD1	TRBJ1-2	CASSFAGTGGIDGYTF	TGTGCCAGCAGCTTTGCCGGGACAGGGGGCATCGATGGCTACACCTTC
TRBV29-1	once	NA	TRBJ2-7	CSVAQSQGSYEQYF	TGCAGCGTTGCCCAATCACAGGGATCATACGAGCAGTACTTC
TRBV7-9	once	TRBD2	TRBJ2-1	CATPAGGPLSSSYNEQFF	TGTGCCACACCAGCGGGGGGACCTCTATCAAGCTCCTACAATGAGCAGTTCTTC
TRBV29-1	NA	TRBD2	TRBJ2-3	CSVDLLAGATGDTQYF	TGCAGCGTTGATCTGCTAGCGGGGGCCACAGGGGATACGCAGTATTTT
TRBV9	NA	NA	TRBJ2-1	CASSGGTAEQFF	TGTGCCAGCAGCGGCGGGACGGCTGAGCAGTTCTTC
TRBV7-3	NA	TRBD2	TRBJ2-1	CASSLLAGENNEQFF	TGTGCCAGCAGCTTACTAGCGGGGGAGAACAATGAGCAGTTCTTC
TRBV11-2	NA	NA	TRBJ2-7	CASSYDGSPYEQYF	TGTGCCAGCAGCTATGACGGGAGTCCCTACGAGCAGTACTTC
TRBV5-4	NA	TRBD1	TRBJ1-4	CASSLGGTGEKLFF	TGTGCCAGCAGCTTAGGTGGGACAGGGGAAAAACTGTTTTTT
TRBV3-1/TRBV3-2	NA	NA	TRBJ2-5	CASSPGGASLGETQYF	TGTGCCAGCAGCCCCGGGGGAGCGAGTCTAGGGGAGACCCAGTACTTC
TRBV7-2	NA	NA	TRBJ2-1	CASSLAFGSYNEQFF	TGTGCCAGCAGCTTAGCTTTTGGCAGCTACAATGAGCAGTTCTTC
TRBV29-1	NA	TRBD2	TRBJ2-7	CSVGMTSGGEQYF	TGCAGCGTTGGGATGACTAGCGGGGGCGAGCAGTACTTC
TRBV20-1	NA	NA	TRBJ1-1	CSARAWQAGLF	TGCAGTGCTAGAGCTTGGCAGGCGGGGCTGTTT
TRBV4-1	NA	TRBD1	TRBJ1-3	CASSLNPQGGAGNTIYF	TGCGCCAGCAGCCTAAATCCCCAGGGGGGCGCTGGAAACACCATATATTTT
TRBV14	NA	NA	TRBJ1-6	CASSGDRSMGSPLHF	TGTGCCAGCAGCGGTGACAGGTCTATGGGTTCACCCCTCCACTTT
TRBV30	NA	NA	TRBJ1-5	CAWSRTLSNQPQHF	TGTGCCTGGTCGAGGACACTTAGCAATCAGCCCCAGCATTTT
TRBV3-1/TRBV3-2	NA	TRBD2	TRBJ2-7	CASSQDYGSGGAFKYEQYF	TGTGCCAGCAGCCAAGATTATGGTAGCGGGGGGGCCTTCAAGTACGAGCAGTACTTC
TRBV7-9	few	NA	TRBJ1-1	CASSPWGGNTEAFF	TGTGCCAGCAGCCCATGGGGCGGAAACACTGAAGCTTTCTTT
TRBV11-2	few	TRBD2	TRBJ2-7	CASRTGLAGVDEQYF	TGTGCCAGCAGGACTGGACTAGCGGGGGTGGACGAGCAGTACTTC
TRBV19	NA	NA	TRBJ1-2	CASSMDSTNYGYTF	TGTGCCAGTAGTATGGATAGCACTAACTATGGCTACACCTTC
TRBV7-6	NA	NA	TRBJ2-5	CASSLDRGQETQYF	TGTGCCAGCAGCTTAGATCGAGGTCAAGAGACCCAGTACTTC